The rows below give T cell receptor beta chains drawn from one sample of a study of blood T cell repertoires in COVID-19. Libraries were prepared by immunoSEQ multiplex PCR; TCRdb keeps only in-frame clonotypes and omits some of them. This table holds some 110,000 clones, approximately 83% found once. The sequenced material came from peripheral blood. The receptors originated from a woman aged 80 or over with active or convalescent COVID-19. The CDR3 runs from the conserved cysteine through the conserved F or W. Fields, in order: D gene, J gene, clone size, V gene, CDR3 DNA, CDR3 protein. The D gene is left open where the match is weak. Not every row has a clone size; where given, it reads once, few, many or a size class.

>-|TRBJ1-1|-|TRBV27
TGTGCCAGCAGTTTAAGCCGGAACACTGAAGCTTTCTTT
CASSLSRNTEAFF
>-|TRBJ1-4|-|TRBV5-6
TGTGCCAGCAGCTGGGCAGGCCCTACTAATGAAAAACTGTTTTTT
CASSWAGPTNEKLFF
>TRBD1|TRBJ2-5|-|TRBV18
TGTGCCAGCTCACGGGACAGGGGAGAGACCCAGTACTTC
CASSRDRGETQYF
>TRBD1|TRBJ1-1|-|TRBV2
TGTGCCAGCAGGGCTCCCGGGACAGGGTACACTGAAGCTTTCTTT
CASRAPGTGYTEAFF
>-|TRBJ2-7|-|TRBV5-8
TGTGCCAGCAGCTTGAGTGGGGGCTCGAGCTCCTACGAGCAGTACTTC
CASSLSGGSSSYEQYF
>-|TRBJ1-2|-|TRBV2
TGTGCCAGCAGTGTGAACAGGGCTGCCGCGGACGGCTACACCTTC
CASSVNRAAADGYTF
>TRBD2|TRBJ2-1|few|TRBV10-3
TGTGCCATCAGGACTAGCGGGGGGACAGATAATGAGCAGTTCTTC
CAIRTSGGTDNEQFF
>-|TRBJ2-1|-|TRBV24-1
TGTGCCACCAGTGATTTGCGACAGGGAGGAGGGAATGAGCAGTTCTTC
CATSDLRQGGGNEQFF
>-|TRBJ2-5|-|TRBV5-6
TGTGCCAGCAGCTTGTCAGGGCAGTCCGGAGAGACCCAGTACTTC
CASSLSGQSGETQYF
>TRBD2|TRBJ2-1|-|TRBV28
TGTGCCAGCAGTTTACTTGCGGGAGCAGACAATGAGCAGTTCTTC
CASSLLAGADNEQFF
>-|TRBJ1-1|-|TRBV10-3
TGTGCCATCAGTGTAAATAACGCAGAGAACACTGAAGCTTTCTTT
CAISVNNAENTEAFF
>TRBD2|TRBJ2-7|-|TRBV7-2
TGTGCCAGCAGCTTGAGCGGGAGCTCCTACGAGCAGTACTTC
CASSLSGSSYEQYF
>-|TRBJ2-1|-|TRBV5-1
TGCGCCAGCAGCTGGACGGACAGGGAGGGGAATGAGCAGTTCTTC
CASSWTDREGNEQFF
>TRBD2|TRBJ2-7|-|TRBV27
TGTGCCAGCAGGGATCTAGCGGGTCTGCCCTACGAGCAGTACTTC
CASRDLAGLPYEQYF
>TRBD1|TRBJ1-1|few|TRBV7-2
TGTGCCAGCAGCTGGGGGACAGGGACTGAAGCTTTCTTT
CASSWGTGTEAFF
>TRBD1|TRBJ1-2|-|TRBV19
TGTGCCAGTAGTATCGGGACAGGGTTACATGGCTACACCTTC
CASSIGTGLHGYTF
>-|TRBJ2-5|-|TRBV7-3
TGTGCCAGCAGCCAGGGGGGAACGACCCAGTACTTC
CASSQGGTTQYF
>-|TRBJ2-5|-|TRBV7-2
TGTGCCAGCAGTTCCGGACAAACCCCCGAAGAGACCCAGTACTTC
CASSSGQTPEETQYF
>-|TRBJ2-2|once|TRBV5-4
TGTGCCAGCAGCCTTGTAAAGAGCAACACCGGGGAGCTGTTTTTT
CASSLVKSNTGELFF
>TRBD1|TRBJ1-2|-|TRBV5-1
TGCGCCAGCAGCTCGACAGGGGATGGGTCTGCCTATGGCTACACCTTC
CASSSTGDGSAYGYTF
>TRBD1|TRBJ2-1|-|TRBV6-4
TGTGCCAGCAGTGACTCAGACAGGGGGCTTGATAATGAGCAGTTCTTC
CASSDSDRGLDNEQFF
>-|TRBJ2-3|-|TRBV27
TGTGCCAGCAGTCCTCGACAGGAGTTGGGTTATACGCAGTATTTT
CASSPRQELGYTQYF
>TRBD1|TRBJ1-3|-|TRBV5-6
TGTGCCAGCAGCTTGGTCGGACAGGGGGTTTCTGGAAACACCATATATTTT
CASSLVGQGVSGNTIYF
>-|TRBJ2-7|few|TRBV30
TGTGCCTGGAGTCATGGGGGGGGCCTCTACGAGCAGTACTTC
CAWSHGGGLYEQYF
>TRBD2|TRBJ2-6|-|TRBV7-3
TGTGCCAGCAGCTCCCTACTAGCGGGGGACCTCTCTGGGGCCAACGTCCTGACTTTC
CASSSLLAGDLSGANVLTF
>-|TRBJ2-2|-|TRBV7-6
TGTGCCAGCAGCATTCCCGCACAGGGGAACACCGGGGAGCTGTTTTTT
CASSIPAQGNTGELFF
>TRBD1|TRBJ1-2|-|TRBV19
TGTGCCAGTAGCCGGATCGGGACAGGGAGGGGCTACACCTTC
CASSRIGTGRGYTF
>TRBD1|TRBJ1-1|-|TRBV2
TGTGCCAGCAGTAGGGAACAGGGGTGGAACACTGAAGCTTTCTTT
CASSREQGWNTEAFF